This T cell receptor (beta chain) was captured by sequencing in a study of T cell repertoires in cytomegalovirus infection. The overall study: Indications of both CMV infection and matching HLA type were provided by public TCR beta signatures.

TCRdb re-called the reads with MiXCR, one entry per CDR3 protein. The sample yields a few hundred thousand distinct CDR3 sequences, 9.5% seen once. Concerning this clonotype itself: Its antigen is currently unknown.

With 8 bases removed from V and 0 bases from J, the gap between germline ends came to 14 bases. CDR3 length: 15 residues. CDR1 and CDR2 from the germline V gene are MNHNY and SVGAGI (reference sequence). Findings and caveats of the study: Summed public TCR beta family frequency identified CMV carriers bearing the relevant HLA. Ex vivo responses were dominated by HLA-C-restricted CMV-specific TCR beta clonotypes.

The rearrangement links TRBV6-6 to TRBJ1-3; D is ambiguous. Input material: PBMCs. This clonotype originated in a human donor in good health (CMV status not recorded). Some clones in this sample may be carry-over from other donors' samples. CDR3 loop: CASVLATSSGNTIYF. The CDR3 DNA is TGTGCCAGCGTGCTAGCTACGAGCTCTGGAAACACCATATATTTT.